These 6 T cell receptor beta chains came from one sample sequenced in a study of T cell repertoires in ileal Crohn's disease. Noted time point: neoterminal ileum biopsy at postoperative endoscopy, about 6 months after surgery. The method was immunoSEQ multiplex PCR; TCRdb's version includes in-frame clones alone and lacks a portion of them. This sample has roughly 62,000 clones, with less than 90% found just once. The sequenced sample was ileal tissue. These receptors were collected from an adult with Crohn's disease.

The chain uses TRBV7-9 and TRBJ1-3; the match to TRBD1 covers 7 bases. V shed 7 bases and J 4 bases; nucleotides not matched to a gene: 10. This CDR3 region has 15 residues. Germline CDR1 is SEHNR and CDR2 is FQNEAQ (reference sequence). This CDR3 reads CASTPPGTEGNTIYF. CDR3 DNA sequence: TGTGCCAGCACACCCCCCGGGACAGAGGGAAACACCATATATTTT. The full variable domain, with the rest looked up from reference TRBV7-9 and TRBJ1-3, is DTGVSQNPRHKITKRGQNVTFRCDPISEHNRLYWYRQTLGQGPEFLTYFQNEAQLEKSRLLSDRFSAERPKGSFSTLEIQRTEQGDSAMYLCASTPPGTEGNTIYFGEGSWLTVV.

The V call is TRBV28, the J call TRBJ1-2, with unresolved D. CDR3 length equals 14 residues. Germline V gives CDR1 MDHEN, CDR2 SYDVKM. Trimming took off 2 bases at V and 1 base at J, with 8 bases between the two ends. CDR3 region: CASSLAGVNYGYTF. The CDR3 bases are TGTGCCAGCAGTTTAGCGGGAGTTAACTATGGCTACACCTTC.

This chain uses TRBV7-9 with TRBJ2-1; D uncertain. CDR1 and CDR2 (germline): SEHNR, FQNEAQ (reference sequence). CDR3 length equals 18 residues. Trimming took off 1 base at V and 0 bases at J, with 16 bases between the two ends. The CDR3 here is CASSLERSERSSYNEQFF. CDR3 DNA: TGTGCCAGCAGCTTAGAAAGATCGGAACGGAGCTCCTACAATGAGCAGTTCTTC. The entire variable domain, with the rest obtained from reference TRBV7-9 and TRBJ2-1, is as follows: DTGVSQNPRHKITKRGQNVTFRCDPISEHNRLYWYRQTLGQGPEFLTYFQNEAQLEKSRLLSDRFSAERPKGSFSTLEIQRTEQGDSAMYLCASSLERSERSSYNEQFFGPGTRLTVL.

Worth noting for this clone: Compared with germline, one end of the junction differs, possibly owing to a read error. The rearrangement links TRBV7-7 to TRBJ1-1; D is unclear. The CDR3 length is 13 residues. The V gene's germline CDR1 is SSHAT and CDR2 FNYEAQ (reference sequence). CDR3 loop: CASSPTVDTEAFF. The CDR3 coding sequence is TGTGCTAGCAGCCCCACGGTCGACACTGAAGCTTTCTTT. The complete variable domain, with remaining parts taken from reference TRBV7-7 and TRBJ1-1, reads GAGVSQSPRYKVTKRGQDVTLRCDPISSHATLYWYQQALGQGPEFLTYFNYEAQPDKSGLPSDRFSAERPEGSISTLTIQRTEQRDSAMYRCASSPTVDTEAFFGQGTRLTVV.

The genes are TRBV14 and TRBJ1-5; D is unresolved. There are 13 residues in the CDR3. Germline V gene data show CDR1 as SGHDN and CDR2 as FVKESK. Between the trimmed V and J ends, which lost 4 bases and 4 bases, there was a span of 8 bases. The CDR3 region is CASSLSLNQPQHF. In nucleotides, the CDR3 is TGTGCCAGCAGCCTGTCCCTAAATCAGCCCCAGCATTTT.

The rearrangement joins TRBV28 to TRBJ1-2, with D perhaps matching TRBD1 (5 bases). In germline, CDR1 is MDHEN, CDR2 SYDVKM. V was clipped by 7 bases and J by 7 bases, with 16 bases between them. This CDR3 is 13 amino acids long. The CDR3 here is CASNSGLRRGYTF. In DNA, the CDR3 is TGTGCCAGCAATTCAGGGTTAAGACGTGGCTACACCTTC.